These 27 T cell receptor beta chains originate from one sample sequenced in a study of shared clonotypes between healthy human individuals. Only in-frame clones appear in the TCRdb table, and some are missing; sequencing was by immunoSEQ multiplex PCR. The table includes more than 2,000,000 clones, around nine tenths detected once. The specimen was naive CD4+ T cells sorted from blood. The subset: CD45RA+ positively selected. These receptors all stem from a man aged 18-30 years in good health.

V gene TRBV9 combines with J gene TRBJ2-2, with 9 nucleotides matching TRBD1. This CDR3 contains 16 residues. The V gene's germline CDR1 is SGDLS and CDR2 YYNGEE. V shed 0 bases and J 6 bases; nucleotides not matched to a gene: 6. Here the CDR3 reads CASSVETGGDAGELFF. The CDR3 bases are TGTGCCAGCAGCGTAGAAACAGGGGGCGACGCCGGGGAGCTGTTTTTT.

The table lists this clone with a few counts. J is TRBJ1-6 and V is TRBV5-4; 9 positions match TRBD1. The length of the CDR3 is 15 residues. V trimming: 5 bases; J trimming: 7 bases; junction bases outside the gene matches: 7. Germline V lookup: CDR1 SGHNT, CDR2 YYREEE (reference sequence). The CDR3 region is CASRSTGGDNSPLHF. DNA for the CDR3: TGTGCCAGCAGATCTACAGGGGGCGACAATTCACCCCTCCACTTT.

The J gene is TRBJ2-1, the V gene TRBV10-3; the match to TRBD2 covers 11 bases. Trimming at V came to 0 bases and at J to 6 bases, leaving 4 bases not matched to a gene. Per germline, CDR1 ENHRY and CDR2 SYGVKD. The length of the CDR3 is 16 residues. The CDR3 DNA is TGTGCCATCAGTGAGTCTGGACTAGCGGGTGCCAATGAGCAGTTCTTC. The encoded protein is CAISESGLAGANEQFF.

Comments on this clone: The same CDR3 also results from other DNA sequences found in this sample. This rearrangement joins TRBV27 to TRBJ2-1; D is unresolved. CDR3 size: 15 residues. The germline V gene encodes CDR1 MNHEY and CDR2 SMNVEV (reference sequence). The V end was cut by 2 bases, the J end by 0 bases, with 8 bases between. The CDR3 sequence: CASSLTLASYNEQFF. CDR3 in DNA: TGTGCCAGCAGTTTAACGTTAGCCTCCTACAATGAGCAGTTCTTC.

The chain employs TRBV18 and TRBJ1-1, with D maybe TRBD1 (5 bases). V was cut by 6 bases and J by 2 bases, with 13 bases left in between. The germline V gene encodes CDR1 KGHSH and CDR2 LQKENI. CDR3 size: 14 residues. CDR3 DNA sequence: TGTGCCAGCTCCGAGGAGACAGTAAACACTGAAGCTTTCTTT. Its protein is CASSEETVNTEAFF.

This rearrangement joins TRBV6-1 to TRBJ2-1; D ambiguous. V shed 3 bases and J shed 6 bases, with 9 bases lying between them. CDR3 length: 13 residues. CDR1 and CDR2 from the germline V gene are MNHNS and SASEGT. The CDR3 region has the DNA TGTGCCAGCAGTGATTTAGCTCCCAATGAGCAGTTCTTC. Translated, it gives CASSDLAPNEQFF.

The chain has TRBV5-1 and TRBJ2-2; D might be TRBD1 (6 bases). Germline values: CDR1 SGHRS, CDR2 YFSETQ. The CDR3 runs 15 residues. V was pared by 8 bases and J by 0 bases, with 14 bases between. Here the CDR3 DNA reads TGCGCCAGTATCTCCGGGACACCGAACACCGGGGAGCTGTTTTTT. Residues: CASISGTPNTGELFF.

The chain links TRBV7-2 to TRBJ2-2; a possible D gene is TRBD1 (7 bases). The CDR3 extends over 16 amino acids. Germline CDR1 is SGHTA and CDR2 is FQGNSA. The V end was cut by 5 bases, the J end by 0 bases, with 13 bases between. The CDR3: CASSPTGDSNTGELFF. Here the CDR3 DNA reads TGTGCCAGCAGCCCCACAGGGGACTCGAACACCGGGGAGCTGTTTTTT.

CDR3 sequence: CASSTTPGLVSEQYF. Written as DNA, the CDR3 is TGCGCCAGCAGCACCACGCCGGGACTAGTAAGCGAGCAGTACTTC. The chain couples TRBV5-1 to TRBJ2-7, with 8 bases fitting TRBD2. The CDR3 spans 15 residues. CDR1 and CDR2 from the germline V gene are SGHRS and YFSETQ. Unmatched junction bases numbered 12, after V lost 4 bases and J lost 6 bases.

The chain recombines TRBV7-6 with TRBJ2-1; TRBD2 agrees at 12 bases. The CDR3 is 15 amino acids. Germline V gene data show CDR1 as SGHVS and CDR2 as FNYEAQ. V lost 5 bases, J lost 6 bases, and 5 bases stayed unmatched. CDR3 DNA: TGTGCCAGCAGCGTAAGACTAGCGGGAGTCAATGAGCAGTTCTTC. Encoded protein: CASSVRLAGVNEQFF. The full variable domain, rest sourced from reference TRBV7-6 and TRBJ2-1, is GAGVSQSPRYKVTKRGQDVALRCDPISGHVSLYWYRQALGQGPEFLTYFNYEAQQDKSGLPNDRFSAERPEGSISTLTIQRTEQRDSAMYRCASSVRLAGVNEQFFGPGTRLTVL.

This clone is a singleton in its sample. This chain connects TRBV7-2 to TRBJ2-4; D not certain. In germline, CDR1 is SGHTA, CDR2 FQGNSA. The length of the CDR3 is 15 residues. Deletions cut 5 bases from V and 1 base from J, with 12 bases between. Written as DNA, the CDR3 is TGTGCCAGCAGCCCCGGTCGATCGGCCAAAAACATTCAGTACTTC. This codes for CASSPGRSAKNIQYF.

The chain combines TRBV29-1 with TRBJ2-7, with TRBD1 identical over 10 bases. The germline V gene encodes CDR1 SQVTM and CDR2 ANQGSEA. J was trimmed by 0 bases and V by 4 bases; bases with no gene match: 9. The CDR3 consists of 16 residues. CDR3: CSVVLGRQGASYEQYF. The CDR3, as DNA: TGCAGCGTTGTCCTAGGGAGACAGGGGGCCTCCTACGAGCAGTACTTC.

The sample holds a few counts of this clone. The chain recombines TRBV30 with TRBJ1-5; 10 nucleotides align to TRBD1. There are 15 residues in the CDR3. Germline V lookup: CDR1 GTSNPN, CDR2 SVGIG (reference sequence). V lost 2 bases to trimming and J lost 11 bases; unmatched junction nucleotides: 12. The CDR3 sequence is CAWSTADRGWAAQHF. The CDR3 coding sequence is TGTGCCTGGAGTACCGCGGACAGGGGGTGGGCGGCCCAGCATTTT.

The J gene is TRBJ2-7, the V gene TRBV7-9; TRBD1 matches at 7 bases. Germline CDR1 reads SEHNR; CDR2 reads FQNEAQ (reference sequence). This CDR3 has 13 residues. V was pared by 2 bases and J by 5 bases, with 3 bases of the junction left unmatched. The CDR3 is CASSLRGQDEQYF. Here the CDR3 DNA reads TGTGCCAGCAGCTTAAGGGGGCAAGACGAGCAGTACTTC.

For this clone: This sample also contains other DNA sequences that code for the same CDR3. The chain carries TRBV18 and TRBJ2-7; TRBD2 matches 13 bases. CDR1 KGHSH and CDR2 LQKENI come from the germline V gene. CDR3 length: 14 amino acids. Losses at the gene ends were 3 bases for V and 5 bases for J; bases not matched to a gene: 1. For the CDR3, the DNA is TGTGCCAGCTCACCCGGACTAGCGGGAGACGAGCAGTACTTC. The encoded protein is CASSPGLAGDEQYF.

This chain uses TRBV2 with TRBJ2-3; 7 nucleotides line up with TRBD1. Germline CDR1 reads SNHLY; CDR2 reads FYNNEI. This CDR3 comprises 15 residues. V shed 8 bases, J shed 2 bases, and the junction held 10 bases outside the gene matches. This CDR3 reads CASGRTGSYTDTQYF. The CDR3 DNA reads TGTGCCAGCGGCCGGACAGGTTCATACACAGATACGCAGTATTTT. Full variable domain (remainder filled in from reference TRBV2 and TRBJ2-3): EPEVTQTPSHQVTQMGQEVILRCVPISNHLYFYWYRQILGQKVEFLVSFYNNEISEKSEIFDDQFSVERPDGSNFTLKIRSTKLEDSAMYFCASGRTGSYTDTQYFGPGTRLTVL.

The rearrangement uses TRBV19 and TRBJ2-7; D is possibly TRBD2 (7 bases). This CDR3 contains 15 residues. The germline gives CDR1 LNHDA, CDR2 SQIVND (reference sequence). The V gene lost 5 bases and the J gene lost 5 bases, with 19 bases spanning the gap. CDR3 protein: CASSGGDILGHEQYF. CDR3 nucleotides: TGTGCCAGTAGTGGGGGGGACATTTTGGGCCACGAGCAGTACTTC. Variable domain in full (rest from reference TRBV19 and TRBJ2-7): DGGITQSPKYLFRKEGQNVTLSCEQNLNHDAMYWYRQDPGQGLRLIYYSQIVNDFQKGDIAEGYSVSREKKESFPLTVTSAQKNPTAFYLCASSGGDILGHEQYFGPGTRLTVT.

The chain is built from TRBV25-1 and TRBJ2-7; 7 bases match TRBD1. The CDR3 totals 15 residues. Germline trimming cut 5 bases from V and 3 bases from J; bases unmatched to any gene: 10. Germline loops: CDR1 MGHDK, CDR2 SYGVNS. In DNA form, the CDR3 reads TGTGCCAGCAGTCCAAGGGGGCTCGGGGACTACGAGCAGTACTTC. Protein product: CASSPRGLGDYEQYF.

A single count supports this clone. CDR3 in amino acids: CASRGVRSSGYTF. The CDR3 nucleotides read TGTGCCAGTAGGGGGGTCCGGTCGAGCGGCTACACCTTC. V is TRBV19 and J is TRBJ1-2; possible D gene TRBD1, 5 bases. Germline V lookup: CDR1 LNHDA, CDR2 SQIVND (reference sequence). Trimming cost V 6 bases and J 8 bases, with 16 bases left between them. The CDR3 covers 13 residues.

The V and J genes are TRBV7-9 and TRBJ2-7; 8 bases map to TRBD1. V gave up 4 bases and J gave up 5 bases; unmatched junction bases: 7. CDR1 and CDR2 (germline): SEHNR, FQNEAQ (reference sequence). There are 14 residues in the CDR3. In DNA, the CDR3 is TGTGCCAGCAGCTCCGGGACAGGTCAACACGAGCAGTACTTC. This gives the protein CASSSGTGQHEQYF.

V and J are TRBV20-1 and TRBJ2-7; D is uncertain. The germline gives CDR1 DFQATT, CDR2 SNEGSKA (reference sequence). The CDR3 consists of 10 residues. V was trimmed by 7 bases and J by 0 bases, leaving 4 bases between them. This CDR3 reads CSDFSYEQYF. CDR3 nucleotides: TGCAGTGACTTCTCCTACGAGCAGTACTTC.

The chain is built from TRBV5-4 and TRBJ2-2, with D perhaps matching TRBD1 (6 bases). Looked up from germline, CDR1 is SGHNT and CDR2 is YYREEE (reference sequence). The CDR3 runs to 17 residues. Deletions cut 3 bases from V and 4 bases from J, with 19 bases between. CDR3 DNA: TGTGCCAGCAGCTCATTGATAGGACAGAAGGGCACCGGGGAGCTGTTTTTT. Its translation: CASSSLIGQKGTGELFF.

The chain uses TRBV6-1 and TRBJ1-5; D is unresolved. Per the germline V gene, CDR1 is MNHNS and CDR2 is SASEGT. Deletions cut 6 bases from V and 3 bases from J, with 9 bases between. The CDR3 is 13 amino acids. The CDR3 region is CASRTVDNQPQHF. DNA of the CDR3: TGTGCCAGCAGGACGGTTGACAATCAGCCCCAGCATTTT.

V and J are TRBV28 and TRBJ1-5; no clear D. The CDR3 loop spans 11 amino acids. Trimming took 4 bases from V and 12 from J, leaving 10 bases between them. Germline CDR1 reads MDHEN; CDR2 reads SYDVKM. The CDR3 DNA follows: TGTGCCAGCAGTTCTTTACCGGGCCAGCATTTT. This codes for CASSSLPGQHF.

The chain uses TRBV5-1 and TRBJ2-1, with 11 bases aligning to TRBD2. The trim removed 5 bases at V and 7 bases at J, leaving 11 bases unmatched. Per the germline V gene, CDR1 is SGHRS and CDR2 is YFSETQ. CDR3 size: 16 residues. The DNA for the CDR3 is TGCGCCAGCAGACCTTCTTTAGCGGGGGGGCCAAATGAGCAGTTCTTC. Encoded protein: CASRPSLAGGPNEQFF.

This clone has a handful of counts. Different DNA sequences within this sample yield the same CDR3. The chain links TRBV4-1 to TRBJ1-1; D is possibly TRBD1 (6 bases). Trimming removed 4 bases at V and 2 bases at J, with 8 bases between. From germline, CDR1 is MGHRA and CDR2 YSYEKL. The CDR3 is made up of 13 amino acids. The CDR3 here is CASSLQGNTEAFF. Written as DNA, the CDR3 is TGCGCCAGCAGCCTACAGGGTAACACTGAAGCTTTCTTT.

The chain couples TRBV5-4 to TRBJ2-7; TRBD1 agrees at 8 bases. The CDR3 has 13 amino acids. The junction had 8 bases not matched to a gene; V was cut back by 5 bases and J by 7 bases. CDR1 is SGHNT and CDR2 is YYREEE in the germline V gene (reference sequence). CDR3 nucleotide sequence: TGTGCCAGCAGTGCGGACAGGGTAGGGGAGCAGTACTTC. Protein: CASSADRVGEQYF.